This T cell receptor (beta chain) was obtained from a study of T cell clonotyping in hematopoietic cell transplantation. Time point given: recipient sample about 28 days before transplant, after cytoreduction. The assay was immunoSEQ multiplex PCR, and TCRdb's table has in-frame clones only and misses some. The table lists 25,000 to 30,000 clones, more than 60% of them singletons, with less than 7.5% in the top ten. This receptor was obtained from a woman between 25 and 40 years old with chronic myeloid leukemia. Some clones in this sample may be carry-over from other donors' samples. The sequencing here drew on peripheral blood mononuclear cells, taken before stem cell transplant.

CDR3 amino acids: CASSVPGQAVEQYF. Written as DNA, the CDR3 is TGTGCCAGCAGCGTCCCGGGACAGGCTGTCGAGCAGTACTTC. The chain couples TRBV5-4 to TRBJ2-7; 8 bases agree with TRBD1. The CDR3 runs to 14 residues. The germline V gene encodes CDR1 SGHNT and CDR2 YYREEE (reference sequence). V lost 4 bases, J lost 6 bases, and 9 bases stayed unmatched.